Presented here are 22 T cell receptor beta chains from one specimen sequenced in a study of vaccination and CD4 T cells after COVID-19. What these receptors recognize is not known. Treatment reported: approximately nine-day PBMC culture with coronavirus spike peptide pools or control peptides (ViraFEST assay). The Oncomine TCR Beta short-read assay sequenced DNA from cultured CD4+ T cells. TCRdb re-derived calls from the PCR reads in MiXCR, one entry per CDR3 protein. The table has some 20,000 distinct CDR3 sequences, around 50% seen once; the top ten hold around a sixth. The sample was CD4+ T cells from blood, cultured in vitro. The origin of the receptors is a human donor who had recovered from COVID-19.

This chain joins TRBV5-1 and TRBJ1-1, with D tentatively TRBD1 (5 bases). V lost 0 bases to trimming and J lost 2 bases, with 11 bases between them. This CDR3 comprises 15 residues. CDR1 and CDR2 from the germline V gene are SGHRS and YFSETQ. CDR3 sequence reads: CASSLEPGPNTEAFF. CDR3 nucleotide sequence: TGCGCCAGCAGCTTGGAGCCAGGGCCTAACACTGAAGCTTTCTTT.

The rearrangement joins TRBV20-1 to TRBJ2-7; 8 positions match TRBD1. CDR1 is DFQATT and CDR2 is SNEGSKA in the germline V gene (reference sequence). This CDR3 is 14 amino acids long. Germline trimming cut 5 bases from V and 3 bases from J; bases unmatched to any gene: 9. The CDR3 region is CSAPAGGPRYEQYF. DNA of the CDR3: TGCAGTGCTCCTGCAGGGGGCCCACGCTACGAGCAGTACTTC.

The sample holds a few counts of this clonotype. V and J are TRBV15 and TRBJ2-3, with 14 bases lining up with TRBD2. This CDR3 has 15 amino acids. Per germline, CDR1 LNHNV and CDR2 YYDKDF (reference sequence). V lost 6 bases to trimming and J lost 1 base; unmatched junction nucleotides: 0. The CDR3 bases are TGTGCCACCAGGACTAGCGGGAGGGGCACAGATACGCAGTATTTT. It is translated as CATRTSGRGTDTQYF.

The chain couples TRBV19 to TRBJ2-3; D is unresolved. This CDR3 comprises 13 residues. Germline CDR1 reads LNHDA; CDR2 reads SQIVND (reference sequence). Deletions cut 3 bases from V and 2 bases from J, with 6 bases between. CDR3 sequence: CASSMGYTDTQYF. Written as DNA, the CDR3 is TGTGCCAGTAGTATGGGGTACACAGATACGCAGTATTTT.

CDR3 loop: CSAAVGLVTNEQFF. The CDR3 DNA follows: TGCAGTGCTGCGGTTGGACTAGTCACGAATGAGCAGTTCTTC. The chain is built from TRBV20-1 and TRBJ2-1, with 7 positions matching TRBD2. The CDR3 length is 14 residues. Germline V gene data show CDR1 as DFQATT and CDR2 as SNEGSKA (reference sequence). V shed 5 bases, J shed 7 bases, and the junction held 11 bases outside the gene matches.

The J gene is TRBJ1-5, the V gene TRBV28; no definite D call. The CDR3 length is 12 residues. Germline CDR1 and CDR2: MDHEN and SYDVKM. Trimming left V 9 bases short and J 4 bases short, with 10 bases between. The CDR3, as DNA: TGTGCCAGTGATGATCGAAATCAGCCCCAGCATTTT. Its translation is CASDDRNQPQHF.

The genes are TRBV27 and TRBJ2-1; no firm D call. Trimming removed 2 bases from V and 4 bases from J, with 6 bases in between. CDR1 and CDR2 (germline): MNHEY, SMNVEV (reference sequence). The CDR3 runs 13 residues. CDR3 nucleotide sequence: TGTGCCAGCAGTTTAAATAGGTACAATGAGCAGTTCTTC. Its translation is CASSLNRYNEQFF.

This clonotype was counted only a few times. The V gene is TRBV15, the J gene TRBJ1-5; D unclear. Deletions cut 4 bases from V and 5 bases from J, with 9 bases between. This CDR3 comprises 13 residues. Germline V CDR1 and CDR2: LNHNV, YYDKDF (reference sequence). In DNA form, the CDR3 reads TGTGCCACCAGCAATTCGGTAGATCAGCCCCAGCATTTT. This encodes CATSNSVDQPQHF.

This clonotype was counted only a few times. V usage is TRBV19 and J usage is TRBJ1-1; no definite D call. The germline gives CDR1 LNHDA, CDR2 SQIVND (reference sequence). The V and J ends lost 5 bases and 4 bases respectively, with 14 bases between them. This CDR3 is 14 amino acids long. The CDR3 reads CASSRPVSGTEAFF. CDR3 nucleotide sequence: TGTGCCAGTAGTCGGCCTGTCTCGGGCACTGAAGCTTTCTTT.

In its sample, this clonotype was seen a few times. In DNA form, the CDR3 reads TGCAGTGTCTTTAATGAAAAACTGTTTTTT. Amino acids: CSVFNEKLFF. This chain joins TRBV20-1 and TRBJ1-4; D is uncertain. CDR1 is DFQATT, CDR2 SNEGSKA, per germline (reference sequence). Trimming cost V 7 bases and J 4 bases, with 4 bases left between them. The CDR3 is 10 amino acids.

This clonotype appeared a few times. The V gene is TRBV6-5, the J gene TRBJ2-3; 7 bases line up with TRBD1. The length of the CDR3 is 15 residues. Germline-derived CDR1 and CDR2 are MNHEY and SVGAGI. V gave up 4 bases and J gave up 0 bases; unmatched junction bases: 4. The CDR3 protein is CASSFDRASTDTQYF. CDR3 in DNA: TGTGCCAGCAGTTTCGACAGGGCTAGCACAGATACGCAGTATTTT.

The gene calls are TRBV9 and TRBJ1-1; possibly TRBD1 for D (5 bases). Trimming took 0 bases from V and 1 from J, leaving 10 bases between them. Germline V gene sequence: CDR1 SGDLS, CDR2 YYNGEE. The CDR3 is 15 amino acids. CDR3 sequence (DNA): TGTGCCAGCAGCGTAGGAGAGACAGCGAACACTGAAGCTTTCTTT. This sequence encodes CASSVGETANTEAFF. The whole variable domain, filled in from reference TRBV9 and TRBJ1-1, reads DSGVTQTPKHLITATGQRVTLRCSPRSGDLSVYWYQQSLDQGLQFLIQYYNGEERAKGNILERFSAQQFPDLHSELNLSSLELGDSALYFCASSVGETANTEAFFGQGTRLTVV.

The V and J genes are TRBV20-1 and TRBJ2-2, with a possible D match to TRBD1 (6 bases). Trimming took off 3 bases at V and 11 bases at J, with 10 bases between the two ends. CDR1 is DFQATT and CDR2 is SNEGSKA in the germline V gene (reference sequence). The CDR3 has 11 residues. CDR3 sequence: CSASRGQELFF. In nucleotides, the CDR3 is TGCAGTGCTAGTCGGGGACAAGAGCTGTTTTTT.

The chain joins TRBV10-1 to TRBJ1-4; TRBD1 might be the D (6 bases). V dropped 6 bases and J dropped 0 bases, with 11 bases sitting between them. This CDR3 region has 15 residues. Germline loops: CDR1 WNHNN, CDR2 SYGVQD (reference sequence). CDR3 DNA: TGCGCCAGCAGCCCTGGGACAACAACTAATGAAAAACTGTTTTTT. As protein: CASSPGTTTNEKLFF.

The chain has TRBV10-2 and TRBJ2-5; 9 positions match TRBD1. The CDR3 consists of 13 residues. Trimming at V came to 8 bases and at J to 1 base, leaving 2 bases not matched to a gene. In germline, CDR1 is WSHSY, CDR2 SAAADI. CDR3 amino acids: CASRDRAQETQYF. In nucleotides, the CDR3 is TGCGCCAGCCGGGACAGGGCCCAAGAGACCCAGTACTTC.

The chain recombines TRBV11-2 with TRBJ1-1, with D possibly matching TRBD1 (6 bases). The CDR3 has 15 amino acids. The germline CDR1 and CDR2 sequences are SGHAT and FQNNGV. Deletions cut 3 bases from V and 8 bases from J, with 19 bases between. The chain's CDR3 is CASSFNRGRGGEAFF. For the CDR3, the DNA is TGTGCCAGCAGCTTTAACAGAGGCAGGGGTGGGGAAGCTTTCTTT.

The V and J genes are TRBV6-2 or TRBV6-3 and TRBJ2-1; D gene ambiguous. The CDR3 spans 11 residues. The germline V gene encodes CDR1 MNHEY and CDR2 SVGEGT. The V end was cut by 6 bases, the J end by 8 bases, with 8 bases between. The CDR3 is CASRNGYEQFF. CDR3 nucleotides: TGTGCCAGCAGAAACGGATATGAGCAGTTCTTC.

The chain recombines TRBV5-1 with TRBJ2-7; the D is unclear. The CDR3 is made up of 15 amino acids. Germline CDR1 reads SGHRS; CDR2 reads YFSETQ. Trimming cost V 2 bases and J 3 bases, with 15 bases left between them. The CDR3 spells CASSFQTTSHYEQYF. The CDR3 nucleotides are TGCGCCAGCAGCTTCCAAACTACAAGTCACTACGAGCAGTACTTC.

This clonotype was counted only a few times. The chain employs TRBV24-1 and TRBJ2-3; TRBD1 agrees at 11 bases. From germline, CDR1 is KGHDR and CDR2 SFDVKD. J was trimmed by 6 bases and V by 2 bases; bases with no gene match: 6. The CDR3 runs 16 residues. CDR3 nucleotide sequence: TGTGCCACCAGTGATTGGGGACAGGGGGGTGTCGATACGCAGTATTTT. This encodes CATSDWGQGGVDTQYF.

The J gene is TRBJ2-7, the V gene TRBV7-9, with TRBD1 matching over 9 bases. The CDR3 totals 14 residues. V was clipped by 4 bases and J by 4 bases; unmatched bases: 5. Per germline, CDR1 SEHNR and CDR2 FQNEAQ (reference sequence). CDR3 loop: CASSSGTGLYEQYF. The CDR3 coding sequence is TGTGCCAGCAGCTCCGGGACAGGGCTTTACGAGCAGTACTTC.

About this clonotype itself: This may arise from a read error, as a much more abundant clone is one base away. The chain is built from TRBV29-1 and TRBJ2-3; D unresolved. V gave up 8 bases and J gave up 6 bases, with 9 bases separating them. The CDR3 consists of 10 residues. The germline gives CDR1 SQVTM, CDR2 ANQGSEA. This CDR3 is CSSSRDTQYF. The CDR3 coding sequence is TGCAGCAGCTCTCGCGATACGCAGTATTTT.

In nucleotides, the CDR3 is TGTGCCAGCTCACCAGGACAGGGGAGCCACGAGCAGTACTTC. Protein product: CASSPGQGSHEQYF. The chain recombines TRBV18 with TRBJ2-7, with 9 bases identical to TRBD1. CDR3 length: 14 amino acids. The germline CDR1 and CDR2 sequences are KGHSH and LQKENI. The V and J ends lost 2 bases and 5 bases, in that order; junction bases with no gene match: 4.